This record covers a single T cell receptor beta chain. What it binds is unknown. The junction and the germline gene differ at one end; a read error may be behind it. This entry belongs to a study of post-analysis software for immune sequencing data. Study observations and caveats: TRBV segments more frequent in patients than in controls numbered five and included TRBV5-6, TRBV5-1 and TRBV20-1.

CDR3 length: 13 amino acids. Per germline, CDR1 SQVTM and CDR2 ANQGSEA. TCR beta cDNA libraries had unique molecular identifiers. TCRdb analysed the PCR reads with MiXCR anew, one entry per CDR3 protein. The sample yields approximately 150,000 distinct CDR3 sequences, approximately 30% seen once. The sequence was obtained from a girl between 10 and 17 years old with multiple sclerosis. The genes are TRBV29-1 and TRBJ1-5; no clear D. The specimen sequenced was blood. Here the CDR3 DNA reads TGCAGCGTCGGCAGGCTGGGGAATCGGCCCCAGCATTTT. Residues: CSVGRLGNRPQHF. Using reference TRBV29-1 and TRBJ1-5 for the parts outside the CDR3, the full variable domain is SAVISQKPSRDICQRGTSLTIQCQVDSQVTMMFWYRQQPGQSLTLIATANQGSEATYESGFVIDKFPISRPNLTFSTLTVSNMSPEDSSIYLCSVGRLGNRPQHFGDGTRLSIL.